This TCR beta chain comes out of a study of blood T cell repertoires in COVID-19 (dated by TCRdb to 2018 to 2020). Regarding the complete study: Collaborator samples came from the United States, Italy and Spain and covered acute and convalescent phases of COVID-19. Samples were obtained from the ongoing ImmuneRACE study (first 160 participants) and from some 1,200 subjects provided by 6 global collaborators. Where available, HLA class I and class II types were taken from metadata supplied by the sample provider and were not determined by assay-based typing. Deeply sampled blood TCRbeta repertoires from subjects exposed to, actively infected with, or recovered from COVID-19 were included in the dataset. A de-identified subject ID, COVID-19 status, age in years and sex were almost always included in the sample metadata. The prospective study material was composed of cDNA or gDNA derived from T cells, B-cell-depleted T cells, or PBMCs. The repertoires were released in a freely available public database meant as a resource for research on the immune response to SARS-CoV-2.

A word on this clone: Its target antigen remains unknown. Base qualities are not recorded, but no much larger clone differs from it by a single base.

Collaborating institutions collected whole blood in K2EDTA tubes following their own protocols. For TCRbeta analysis, collaborator samples were shipped as frozen whole blood, as isolated PBMCs, or as DNA extracted from either sample type. The CDR3 goes from the cysteine to the phenylalanine over 16 residues. Solely the CDR3 DNA is kept, with 48 bases framed from the first base. Relative to germline, V is missing 3 bases and J is missing 3 bases, with 6 bases of the junction outside any gene match. The germline V gene provides CDR1 MDHEN and CDR2 SYDVKM. TCRbeta CDR3 regions were amplified from genomic DNA by means of the immunoSEQ Assay, a bias-controlled multiplex PCR. Turning to the authors' computational methods: The number of nucleated cells in each sample was estimated by amplification of reference gene primers within the assay. To quantify the absolute abundance of each unique TCRbeta CDR3 rearrangement, sequence reads were collapsed and filtered. For each sample, productive Simpson clonality was calculated as the square root of Simpson's diversity index over productive rearrangements. TCRdb re-hosts the immuneACCESS table, in-frame sequences only. Its copies lack some clones; in the studies checked, an unresolved V gene accounts for under half of them, and the cause for the rest is not known. That table furnishes V, J and clone size, whereas the DNA furnished D and trimming. The sample table records more than 95,000 clones; about 80% of these occur just once. About 40% of the sample comes from the top ten.

Here is what the overall study found, with its caveats: The amount of clinical and demographic metadata varied by source and participant and was provided uncurated.

The chain is assembled from TRBV28 and TRBJ2-7; 12 junctional bases match TRBD2. Sequenced material: peripheral blood. The sequence came from a man aged 35-49 years with active or convalescent COVID-19. Here is the DNA: TGTGCCAGCAGTTTTCCTACTAGCGGGGGGCTCTACGAGCAGTACTTC. It translates to CASSFPTSGGLYEQYF.